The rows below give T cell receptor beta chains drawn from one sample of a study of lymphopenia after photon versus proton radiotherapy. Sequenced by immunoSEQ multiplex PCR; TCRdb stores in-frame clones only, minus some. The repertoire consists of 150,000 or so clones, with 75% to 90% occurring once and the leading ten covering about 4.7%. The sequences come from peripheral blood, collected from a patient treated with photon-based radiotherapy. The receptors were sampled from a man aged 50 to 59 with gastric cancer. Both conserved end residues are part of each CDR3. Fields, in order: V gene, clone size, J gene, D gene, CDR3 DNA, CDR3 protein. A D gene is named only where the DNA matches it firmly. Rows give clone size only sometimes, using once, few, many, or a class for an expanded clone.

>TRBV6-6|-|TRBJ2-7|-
TGTGCCAGCAGTTATACGGGGGCGGGAGAGCAGTACTTC
CASSYTGAGEQYF
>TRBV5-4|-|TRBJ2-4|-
TGTGCCAGCAGCCAGGACCCAATTGGGATGATAGCCAAAAACATTCAGTACTTC
CASSQDPIGMIAKNIQYF
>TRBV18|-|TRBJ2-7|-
TGTGCCAGCTCACCGAGCAGAGGACAGGCGGGGGAGCAGTACTTC
CASSPSRGQAGEQYF
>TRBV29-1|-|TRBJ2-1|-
TGCAGCGTTGACCGGGGAGCTGATGAGCAGTTCTTC
CSVDRGADEQFF
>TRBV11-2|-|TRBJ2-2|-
TGTGCCAGCAGCCCGCCCCAGAACACCGGGGAGCTGTTTTTT
CASSPPQNTGELFF
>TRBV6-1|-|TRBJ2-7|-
TGTGCCAGCAGGGGATCGGGGGACCCTTCCTACGAGCAGTACTTC
CASRGSGDPSYEQYF
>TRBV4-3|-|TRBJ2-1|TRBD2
TGCGCCAGCAGCCACGAATTCCCCGGGACTAGGAATGAGCAGTTCTTC
CASSHEFPGTRNEQFF
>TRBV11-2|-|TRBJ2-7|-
TGTGCCAGCAGCTTAGGGCACCAGGGCGAGCAGTACTTC
CASSLGHQGEQYF
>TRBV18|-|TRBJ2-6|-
TGTGCCAGCTCACCACAGCCCTCTGGGGCCAACGTCCTGACTTTC
CASSPQPSGANVLTF
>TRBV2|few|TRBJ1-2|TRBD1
TGTGCCAGCAAACAGGACAGGGACGCTGGCTACACCTTC
CASKQDRDAGYTF